The source of this T cell receptor beta chain is a study of regulatory T cells in long-lasting Graves disease. Construction of TCR beta libraries relied on iRepertoire HTBI primers and on Arm-PCR targeting CDR3 regions. TCRdb redid the calling of the multiplex PCR reads with MiXCR, one entry per CDR3 protein. The data show about 460,000 distinct CDR3 sequences, 22% seen once. A word on this clonotype: Its target is unknown.

General study findings and limits: There was favoring of TRBV28, TRBJ1-2 and TRBJ2-5 in persistent disease. Peripheral blood alone, not thyroid tissue, underwent study. Persistent Graves' patients showed less TCR diversity than newly diagnosed ones.

CDR1 and CDR2 from the germline V gene are MNHEY and SVGEGT. This CDR3 spans 11 amino acids. V lost 10 bases, J lost 7 bases, and 10 bases lay in between. Regarding time point: persistent/refractory GD, antithyroid drugs over 5 years with positive TRAb. The TCR library was prepared using RNA isolated from PBMCs. As collected, the peripheral blood samples measured around 9 milliliters each and went into EDTA tubes. This TCR came from a female donor with Graves disease. Sequenced material: peripheral blood mononuclear cells (PBMCs), taken when the disease was refractory, from a patient treated with antithyroid drugs. This sequence joins TRBV6-2 or TRBV6-3 and TRBJ2-2; D call uncertain. CDR3 protein: CATRSGGELFF. Here the CDR3 DNA reads TGTGCCACCCGCTCTGGCGGGGAGCTGTTTTTT.